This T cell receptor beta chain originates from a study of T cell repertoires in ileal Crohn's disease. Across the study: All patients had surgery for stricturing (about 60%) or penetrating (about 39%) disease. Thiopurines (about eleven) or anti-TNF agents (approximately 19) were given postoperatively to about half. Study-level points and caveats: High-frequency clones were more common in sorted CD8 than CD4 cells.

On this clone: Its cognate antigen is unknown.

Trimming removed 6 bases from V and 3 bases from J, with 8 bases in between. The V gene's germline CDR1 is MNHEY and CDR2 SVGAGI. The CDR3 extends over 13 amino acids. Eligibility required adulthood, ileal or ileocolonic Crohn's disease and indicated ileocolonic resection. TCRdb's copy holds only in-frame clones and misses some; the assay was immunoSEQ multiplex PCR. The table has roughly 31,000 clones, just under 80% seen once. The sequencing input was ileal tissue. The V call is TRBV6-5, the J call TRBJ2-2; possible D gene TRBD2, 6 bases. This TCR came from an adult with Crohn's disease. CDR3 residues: CASRRDYTGELFF. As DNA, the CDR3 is TGTGCCAGCAGGCGGGACTACACCGGGGAGCTGTTTTTT.